Below, 26 T cell receptor beta chains from the same sample are listed, as sequenced in a study of response to subunit inactivated influenza vaccine. TCRdb processed the RT-PCR reads anew with MiXCR; each CDR3 protein has one entry. The sample has over 400,000 distinct CDR3 sequences; around 13% are singletons. This sample comprised PBMCs from blood, obtained about 40 days after vaccination. These TCRs come from a man between 45 and 60 years old who received an inactivated influenza vaccine.

This clonotype was seen a handful of times. This sequence joins TRBV5-1 and TRBJ2-7, with 9 bases lining up with TRBD1. Unmatched junction bases numbered 9, after V lost 5 bases and J lost 3 bases. Looked up from germline, CDR1 is SGHRS and CDR2 is YFSETQ. The CDR3 loop spans 15 amino acids. For the CDR3, the DNA is TGCGCCAGCAGAATACGGACAGGGGATTACTACGAGCAGTACTTC. It specifies CASRIRTGDYYEQYF.

V usage is TRBV11-2 and J usage is TRBJ2-1, with 7 positions matching TRBD2. The V gene end was trimmed by 1 base and the J gene end by 0 bases; junction bases not matched to a gene: 12. From germline, CDR1 is SGHAT and CDR2 FQNNGV. This CDR3 has 19 residues. In DNA, the CDR3 is TGTGCCAGCAGCTTAGTTAGCGGGTCTCGCCTGGGCTCCTACAATGAGCAGTTCTTC. It is translated as CASSLVSGSRLGSYNEQFF. Based on the CDR3 plus reference TRBV11-2 and TRBJ2-1, the full variable domain is EAGVAQSPRYKIIEKRQSVAFWCNPISGHATLYWYQQILGQGPKLLIQFQNNGVVDDSQLPKDRFSAERLKGVDSTLKIQPAKLEDSAVYLCASSLVSGSRLGSYNEQFFGPGTRLTVL.

This clonotype was seen repeatedly, ten times or more. The DNA for the CDR3 is TGTGCCAGCAGTAGCGGGAGACAGAGCACAGATACGCAGTATTTT. As protein: CASSSGRQSTDTQYF. The V gene is TRBV6-1, the J gene TRBJ2-3, with 8 bases lining up with TRBD2. CDR1 is MNHNS, CDR2 SASEGT, per germline. With 5 bases clipped from V and 0 bases from J, the junction kept 4 bases outside the gene matches. This CDR3 region has 15 residues.

This clonotype appeared a few times. The chain has TRBV3-1 and TRBJ1-6; TRBD1 aligns across 9 bases. This CDR3 is 13 amino acids long. Germline CDR1 LGHDT, CDR2 YNNKEL (reference sequence). J gave up 10 bases and V 7 bases, and 5 bases lay outside the gene matches. CDR3 DNA sequence: TGTGCCAGCACCGGGACAGGGAGGTCACCCCTCCACTTT. Its translation is CASTGTGRSPLHF.

This clonotype was seen a handful of times. This sequence joins TRBV18 and TRBJ1-5, with 7 bases matching TRBD1. From germline, CDR1 is KGHSH and CDR2 LQKENI. V dropped 0 bases and J dropped 2; count of bases not matched to a gene: 1. The CDR3 contains 15 residues. The CDR3 loop reads CASSPPTGRNQPQHF. The CDR3 bases are TGTGCCAGCTCACCACCGACAGGGCGCAATCAGCCCCAGCATTTT.

This clonotype has just a few counts. The rearrangement joins TRBV29-1 to TRBJ2-2, with 7 bases that match TRBD1. The CDR3 is 14 amino acids. The ends lost 6 bases at V and 4 bases at J; junction bases unmatched: 8. The germline V gene encodes CDR1 SQVTM and CDR2 ANQGSEA. The CDR3, as DNA: TGCAGCGTCGCGAGGGGGCCAGGCACCGGGGAGCTGTTTTTT. Amino acid sequence: CSVARGPGTGELFF.

This clonotype occurred many times. This chain connects TRBV29-1 to TRBJ2-1; 7 bases line up with TRBD2. The CDR3 sequence is 11 residues long. Germline CDR1 reads SQVTM; CDR2 reads ANQGSEA. V lost 6 bases, J lost 12 bases, and 8 bases stayed unmatched. In DNA, the CDR3 is TGCAGCGTAACAGCGGGACTCGGGCAGTTCTTC. It translates to CSVTAGLGQFF.

This clonotype appeared many times. CDR3 DNA: TGCAGTGCGAGACAAACAGGGGGCGGCGAGCAGTACTTC. Residues: CSARQTGGGEQYF. This sequence joins TRBV20-1 and TRBJ2-7, with 9 bases fitting TRBD1. This CDR3 comprises 13 residues. Germline CDR1 reads DFQATT; CDR2 reads SNEGSKA (reference sequence). Unmatched junction bases numbered 9, after V lost 6 bases and J lost 6 bases.

This clonotype was detected a few times. The chain carries TRBV12-3 or TRBV12-4 and TRBJ1-5, with 7 bases identical to TRBD1. The CDR3 loop spans 16 amino acids. V lost 6 bases to trimming and J lost 3 bases; unmatched junction nucleotides: 11. The CDR3 nucleotides are TGTGCCAGCAGCAGACAGGGTCGGGACATCAATCAGCCCCAGCATTTT. Residues: CASSRQGRDINQPQHF.

This clonotype has a handful of counts. The J gene is TRBJ1-2, the V gene TRBV5-6, with 8 nucleotides matching TRBD1. V shed 5 bases and J 5 bases; nucleotides not matched to a gene: 8. Germline CDR1 reads SGHDT; CDR2 reads YYEEEE. The CDR3 runs to 14 residues. DNA for the CDR3: TGTGCCAGCAGAAGACAGGGGTATCGGTATGGCTACACCTTC. This translates into CASRRQGYRYGYTF.

This clonotype was observed a few times. The gene calls are TRBV10-3 and TRBJ2-7; 10 bases agree with TRBD2. The CDR3 totals 17 residues. Germline V CDR1 and CDR2: ENHRY, SYGVKD. Trimming at V came to 0 bases and at J to 2 bases, leaving 7 bases not matched to a gene. DNA of the CDR3: TGTGCCATCAGTGAGTCAACTAGCGGGAACCAGCCCTACGAGCAGTACTTC. Translation gives CAISESTSGNQPYEQYF.

This chain connects TRBV11-1 to TRBJ2-7; D might be TRBD2 (6 bases). The CDR3 is 15 residues long. CDR1 SGHAT and CDR2 FQDESV come from the germline V gene (reference sequence). V was trimmed by 5 bases and J by 4 bases, leaving 18 bases between them. In DNA, the CDR3 is TGTGCCAGCAGCCTGGTCGCGGGGATAGGTTACGAGCAGTACTTC. This codes for CASSLVAGIGYEQYF.

This clonotype has at least ten counts. The V and J genes are TRBV27 and TRBJ2-1; D remains ambiguous. The CDR3 is made up of 11 amino acids. CDR1 MNHEY and CDR2 SMNVEV come from the germline V gene (reference sequence). With 7 bases removed from V and 9 bases from J, the gap between germline ends came to 10 bases. CDR3 DNA sequence: TGTGCCAGCATACGGAACGGTGAGCAGTTCTTC. The encoded protein is CASIRNGEQFF.

This clonotype was counted between two and nine times. This chain joins TRBV5-1 and TRBJ2-3; 10 nucleotides line up with TRBD2. The V gene's germline CDR1 is SGHRS and CDR2 YFSETQ. V lost 2 bases to trimming and J lost 4 bases; unmatched junction nucleotides: 4. CDR3 length: 15 amino acids. The CDR3 loop is CASSLAGGRSDTQYF. For the CDR3, the DNA is TGCGCCAGCAGCTTAGCGGGGGGGCGATCAGATACGCAGTATTTT.

This clonotype has only a few counts. The chain has TRBV25-1 and TRBJ2-5; the D gene is possibly TRBD1 (6 bases). V lost 2 bases to trimming and J lost 5 bases, with 12 bases between them. CDR1 MGHDK and CDR2 SYGVNS come from the germline V gene. The CDR3 length is 14 residues. This chain's CDR3 is CASSENRARETQYF. Written as DNA, the CDR3 is TGTGCCAGCAGTGAAAACAGGGCCCGGGAGACCCAGTACTTC.

This clonotype was recorded a few times. The chain links TRBV6-2 or TRBV6-3 to TRBJ1-6; possibly TRBD1 for D (5 bases). The CDR3 is 12 residues long. Between the trimmed V and J ends, which lost 8 bases and 4 bases, there was a span of 6 bases. Germline assignment: CDR1 MNHEY and CDR2 SVGEGT. CDR3 protein: CASGHYNSPLHF. The DNA for the CDR3 is TGTGCCAGCGGACATTATAATTCACCCCTCCACTTT.

This chain joins TRBV6-2 or TRBV6-3 and TRBJ1-3; 7 positions agree with TRBD1. The CDR3 runs to 15 residues. V shed 5 bases, J shed 0 bases, and the junction held 4 bases outside the gene matches. Germline V gives CDR1 MNHEY, CDR2 SVGEGT. The CDR3 loop is CASSDRDSSGNTIYF. The DNA of the CDR3 is TGTGCCAGCAGTGACCGGGACAGCTCTGGAAACACCATATATTTT.

The chain is built from TRBV5-1 and TRBJ1-1, with 7 bases identical to TRBD1. The CDR3 is made up of 13 amino acids. Germline V gene sequence: CDR1 SGHRS, CDR2 YFSETQ. Germline trimming cut 5 bases from V and 6 bases from J; bases unmatched to any gene: 7. CDR3 coding DNA: TGCGCCAGCAGAGCGGCAGGGGGGGCTGAAGCTTTCTTT. Translation gives CASRAAGGAEAFF.

This clonotype has a handful of counts. J is TRBJ2-7 and V is TRBV6-5; D is possibly TRBD2 (5 bases). V lost 2 bases, J lost 6 bases, and 14 bases lay in between. CDR1 and CDR2 (germline): MNHEY, SVGAGI. The length of the CDR3 is 14 residues. As DNA, the CDR3 is TGTGCCAGCAGTTACGTCCGGGGAAGTGGCGAGCAGTACTTC. Encoded protein: CASSYVRGSGEQYF.

A note on this clonotype: One end of the junction is discordant with germline, which a read error may explain. The chain has TRBV20-1 and TRBJ2-7; 14 bases map to TRBD2. The CDR3 is 15 residues long. The germline V gene has CDR1 DFQATT and CDR2 SNEGSKA (reference sequence). DNA of the CDR3: TGCTGTGCTAGAGACGGGACTAGCGGGAGACGCGAGCAGTACTTC. Translating it yields CCARDGTSGRREQYF.

This chain uses TRBV9 with TRBJ1-6; a possible D gene is TRBD1 (5 bases). With 5 bases removed from V and 7 bases from J, the gap between germline ends came to 10 bases. This CDR3 contains 13 residues. CDR1 is SGDLS and CDR2 is YYNGEE in the germline V gene. CDR3 in DNA: TGTGCCAGCAGAGAGGGACGGAATTCACCCCTCCACTTT. Translation: CASREGRNSPLHF.

The CDR3 region is CSATSGTALSYEQYF. CDR3 DNA sequence: TGCAGTGCCACCTCTGGGACAGCCCTCTCCTACGAGCAGTACTTC. The chain links TRBV20-1 to TRBJ2-7; 7 bases match TRBD1. V trimming: 6 bases; J trimming: 0 bases; junction bases outside the gene matches: 11. Germline lookup yields CDR1 DFQATT and CDR2 SNEGSKA (reference sequence). This CDR3 is 15 amino acids long.

This clonotype appeared a few times. This rearrangement joins TRBV20-1 to TRBJ1-3, with D perhaps matching TRBD1 (5 bases). The length of the CDR3 is 14 residues. Germline loops: CDR1 DFQATT, CDR2 SNEGSKA (reference sequence). V was shortened by 3 bases and J by 4 bases, with 13 bases between the two germline ends. DNA of the CDR3: TGCAGTGCTAGTGACAGACGACTGGGAAACACCATATATTTT. Its translation is CSASDRRLGNTIYF.

The V call is TRBV20-1, the J call TRBJ2-5; unclear D gene. This CDR3 spans 12 amino acids. The ends were cut back, 3 bases at V and 1 base at J, with 6 bases in the middle. Germline CDR1 reads DFQATT; CDR2 reads SNEGSKA (reference sequence). The CDR3 spells CSASGAQETQYF. The CDR3 bases are TGCAGTGCTAGTGGAGCCCAAGAGACCCAGTACTTC.

The rearrangement uses TRBV3-1 and TRBJ2-7; D not certain. Germline CDR1 and CDR2: LGHDT and YNNKEL (reference sequence). Trimming pared 4 bases from V and 0 bases from J, leaving 22 bases between. This CDR3 has 18 amino acids. In DNA form, the CDR3 reads TGTGCCAGCAGCCCTGGCTGGGAAGTCGGGCTGGCCTCCTACGAGCAGTACTTC. Translation: CASSPGWEVGLASYEQYF.

This clonotype has at least ten counts. The rearrangement uses TRBV6-2 or TRBV6-3 and TRBJ2-1, with D tentatively TRBD2 (6 bases). V was pared by 2 bases and J by 4 bases, with 9 bases between. The CDR3 runs 14 residues. The germline V gene has CDR1 MNHEY and CDR2 SVGEGT. The CDR3 spells CASSYSGTYNEQFF. For the CDR3, the DNA is TGTGCCAGCAGTTACAGTGGGACTTACAATGAGCAGTTCTTC.